Included here is one T cell receptor beta chain sequence, with context. The antigen is unknown. No infections or other immune events were documented during collection. Only in-frame clones appear in the TCRdb table, and some are missing; sequencing was by immunoSEQ multiplex PCR. The sample includes more than 85,000 clones, roughly 90% of them seen just once. This sample is part of a study of identifying expanded T cells in peripheral blood. Study outcomes and limitations: Two-week clone count variance significantly increased as total template count grew. Roughly 1.2 clones differed between technical replicates, versus approximately 17 and 20 over time.

Material for sequencing was blood. This TCR was recovered from a person between 18 and 75 years old in good health.

The CDR3 loop is CASSWTLFTEAFF. CDR3 nucleotide sequence: TGCGCCAGCAGCTGGACCTTGTTTACTGAAGCTTTCTTT. This chain uses TRBV5-1 with TRBJ1-1; no definite D call. The length of the CDR3 is 13 residues. V gave up 3 bases and J gave up 5 bases, with 11 bases separating them. CDR1 and CDR2 from the germline V gene are SGHRS and YFSETQ.